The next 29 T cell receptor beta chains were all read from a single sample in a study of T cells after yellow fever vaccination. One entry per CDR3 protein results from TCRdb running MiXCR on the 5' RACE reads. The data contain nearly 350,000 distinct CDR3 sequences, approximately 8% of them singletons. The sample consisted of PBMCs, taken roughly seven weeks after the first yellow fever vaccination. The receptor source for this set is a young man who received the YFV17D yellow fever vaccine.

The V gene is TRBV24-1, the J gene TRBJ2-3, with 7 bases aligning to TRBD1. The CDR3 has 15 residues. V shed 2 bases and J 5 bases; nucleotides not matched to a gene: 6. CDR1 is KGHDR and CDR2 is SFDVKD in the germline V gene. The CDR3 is CATSDSVTGVDTQYF. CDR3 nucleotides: TGTGCCACCAGTGATTCCGTTACAGGGGTAGATACGCAGTATTTT.

In DNA, the CDR3 is TGCAGCGTCCGAGGGGAGCGGGACAGGGGTAACTATGGCTACACCTTC. As protein: CSVRGERDRGNYGYTF. J is TRBJ1-2 and V is TRBV29-1; the match to TRBD1 covers 10 bases. The CDR3 totals 16 residues. The J segment lost 1 base and the V segment lost 6 bases, leaving 11 bases of the junction unmatched. Germline V gene data show CDR1 as SQVTM and CDR2 as ANQGSEA.

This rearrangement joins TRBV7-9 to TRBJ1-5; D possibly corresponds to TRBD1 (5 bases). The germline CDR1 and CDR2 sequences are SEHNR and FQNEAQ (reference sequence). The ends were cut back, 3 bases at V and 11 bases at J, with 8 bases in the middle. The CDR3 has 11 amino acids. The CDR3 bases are TGTGCCAGCAGCTTGGGACGTACCCAGCATTTT. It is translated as CASSLGRTQHF.

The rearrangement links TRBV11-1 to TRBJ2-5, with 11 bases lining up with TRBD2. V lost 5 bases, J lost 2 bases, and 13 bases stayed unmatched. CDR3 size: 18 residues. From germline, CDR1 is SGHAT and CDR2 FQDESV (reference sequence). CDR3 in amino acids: CASSTTLLAGVLQETQYF. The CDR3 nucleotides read TGTGCCAGCAGCACAACGCTACTAGCGGGGGTACTTCAAGAGACCCAGTACTTC. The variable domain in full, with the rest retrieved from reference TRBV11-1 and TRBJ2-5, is EAEVAQSPRYKITEKSQAVAFWCDPISGHATLYWYRQILGQGPELLVQFQDESVVDDSQLPKDRFSAERLKGVDSTLKIQPAELGDSAMYLCASSTTLLAGVLQETQYFGPGTRLLVL.

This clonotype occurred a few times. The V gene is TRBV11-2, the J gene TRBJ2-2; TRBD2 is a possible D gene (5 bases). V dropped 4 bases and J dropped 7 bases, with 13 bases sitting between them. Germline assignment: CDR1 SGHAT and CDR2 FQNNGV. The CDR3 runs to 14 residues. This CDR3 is CASSSPEGVGELFF. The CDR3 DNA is TGTGCCAGCAGCTCCCCCGAGGGTGTCGGGGAGCTGTTTTTT.

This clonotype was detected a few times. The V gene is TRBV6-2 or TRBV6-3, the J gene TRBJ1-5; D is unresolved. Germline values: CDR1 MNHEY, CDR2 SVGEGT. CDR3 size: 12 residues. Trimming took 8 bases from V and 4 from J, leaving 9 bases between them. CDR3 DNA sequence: TGTGCCAGCCGGAACCCGAATCAGCCCCAGCATTTT. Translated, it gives CASRNPNQPQHF.

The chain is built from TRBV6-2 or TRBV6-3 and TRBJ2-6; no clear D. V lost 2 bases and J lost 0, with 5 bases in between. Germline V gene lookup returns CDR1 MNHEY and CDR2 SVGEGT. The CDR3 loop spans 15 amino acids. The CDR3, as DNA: TGTGCCAGCAGTTACGGCATCTCTGGGGCCAACGTCCTGACTTTC. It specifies CASSYGISGANVLTF.

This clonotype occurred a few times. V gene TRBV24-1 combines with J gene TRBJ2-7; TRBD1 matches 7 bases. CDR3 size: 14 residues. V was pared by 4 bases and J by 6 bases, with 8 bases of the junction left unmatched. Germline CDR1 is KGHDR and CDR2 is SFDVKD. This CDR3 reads CATSERQGVCEQYV. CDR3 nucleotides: TGTGCCACCAGTGAGAGACAGGGCGTCTGCGAGCAGTACGTC.

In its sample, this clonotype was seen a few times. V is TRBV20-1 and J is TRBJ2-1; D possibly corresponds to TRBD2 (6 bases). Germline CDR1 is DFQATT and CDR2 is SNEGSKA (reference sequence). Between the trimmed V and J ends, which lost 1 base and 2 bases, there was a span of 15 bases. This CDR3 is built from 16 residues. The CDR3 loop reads CSARGRMGGTYNEQFF. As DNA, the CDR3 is TGCAGTGCTAGAGGTAGAATGGGGGGAACCTACAATGAGCAGTTCTTC.

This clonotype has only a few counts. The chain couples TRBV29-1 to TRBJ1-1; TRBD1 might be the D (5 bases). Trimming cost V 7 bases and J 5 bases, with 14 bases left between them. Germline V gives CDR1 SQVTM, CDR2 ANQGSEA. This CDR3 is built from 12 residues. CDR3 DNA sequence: TGCAGCGCCCAAGGGGATTGGACTGAAGCTTTCTTT. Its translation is CSAQGDWTEAFF. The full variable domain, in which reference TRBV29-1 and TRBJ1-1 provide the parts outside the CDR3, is SAVISQKPSRDICQRGTSLTIQCQVDSQVTMMFWYRQQPGQSLTLIATANQGSEATYESGFVIDKFPISRPNLTFSTLTVSNMSPEDSSIYLCSAQGDWTEAFFGQGTRLTVV.

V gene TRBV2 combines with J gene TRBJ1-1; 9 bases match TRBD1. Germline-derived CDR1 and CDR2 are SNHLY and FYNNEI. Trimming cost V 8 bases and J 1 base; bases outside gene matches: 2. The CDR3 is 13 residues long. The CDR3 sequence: CASGQGQNTEAFF. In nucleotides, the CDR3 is TGTGCCAGCGGACAGGGGCAGAACACTGAAGCTTTCTTT.

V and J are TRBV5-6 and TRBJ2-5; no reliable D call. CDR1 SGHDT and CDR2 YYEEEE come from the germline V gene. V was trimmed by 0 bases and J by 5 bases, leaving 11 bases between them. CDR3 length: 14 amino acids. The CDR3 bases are TGTGCCAGCAGCTTGGTAGCCAGTGCGGAGACCCAGTACTTC. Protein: CASSLVASAETQYF. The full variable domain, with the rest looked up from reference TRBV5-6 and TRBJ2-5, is DAGVTQSPTHLIKTRGQQVTLRCSPKSGHDTVSWYQQALGQGPQFIFQYYEEEERQRGNFPDRFSGHQFPNYSSELNVNALLLGDSALYLCASSLVASAETQYFGPGTRLLVL.

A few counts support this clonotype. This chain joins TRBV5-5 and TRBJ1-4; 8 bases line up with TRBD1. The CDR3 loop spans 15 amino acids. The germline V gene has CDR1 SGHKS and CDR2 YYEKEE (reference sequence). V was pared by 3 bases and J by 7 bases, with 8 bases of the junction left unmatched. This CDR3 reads CASSWTWTGSEKLFF. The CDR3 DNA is TGTGCCAGCAGCTGGACTTGGACAGGGTCTGAAAAACTGTTTTTT. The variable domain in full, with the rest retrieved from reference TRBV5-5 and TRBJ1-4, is DAGVTQSPTHLIKTRGQQVTLRCSPISGHKSVSWYQQVLGQGPQFIFQYYEKEERGRGNFPDRFSARQFPNYSSELNVNALLLGDSALYLCASSWTWTGSEKLFFGSGTQLSVL.

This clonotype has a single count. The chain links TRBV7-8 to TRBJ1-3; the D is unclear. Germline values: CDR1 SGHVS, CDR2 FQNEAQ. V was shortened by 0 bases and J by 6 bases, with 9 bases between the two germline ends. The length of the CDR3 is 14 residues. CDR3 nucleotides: TGTGCCAGCAGCTTAGCCCGACTCGCAAACACCATATATTTT. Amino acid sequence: CASSLARLANTIYF.

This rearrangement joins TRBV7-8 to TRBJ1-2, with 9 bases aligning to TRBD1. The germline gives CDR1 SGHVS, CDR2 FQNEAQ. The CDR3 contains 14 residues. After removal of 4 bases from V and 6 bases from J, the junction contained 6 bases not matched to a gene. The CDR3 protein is CASSSRTGVNGYTF. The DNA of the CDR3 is TGTGCCAGCAGCTCCCGGACAGGGGTGAATGGCTACACCTTC. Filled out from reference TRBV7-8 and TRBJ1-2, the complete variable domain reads GAGVSQSPRYKVAKRGQDVALRCDPISGHVSLFWYQQALGQGPEFLTYFQNEAQLDKSGLPSDRFFAERPEGSVSTLKIQRTQQEDSAVYLCASSSRTGVNGYTFGSGTRLTVV.

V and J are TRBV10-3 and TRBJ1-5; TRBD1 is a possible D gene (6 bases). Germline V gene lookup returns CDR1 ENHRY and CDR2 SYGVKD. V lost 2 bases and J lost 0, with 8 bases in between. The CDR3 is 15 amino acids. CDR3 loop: CAISETQGSNQPQHF. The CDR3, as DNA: TGTGCCATCAGTGAGACACAGGGTAGCAATCAGCCCCAGCATTTT.

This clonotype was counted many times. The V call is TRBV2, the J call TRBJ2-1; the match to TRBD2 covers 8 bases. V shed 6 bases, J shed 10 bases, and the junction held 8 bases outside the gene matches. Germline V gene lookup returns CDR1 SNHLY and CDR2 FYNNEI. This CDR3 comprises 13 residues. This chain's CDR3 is CASRGGLAGEQFF. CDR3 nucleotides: TGTGCCAGCAGGGGTGGACTAGCTGGGGAGCAGTTCTTC.

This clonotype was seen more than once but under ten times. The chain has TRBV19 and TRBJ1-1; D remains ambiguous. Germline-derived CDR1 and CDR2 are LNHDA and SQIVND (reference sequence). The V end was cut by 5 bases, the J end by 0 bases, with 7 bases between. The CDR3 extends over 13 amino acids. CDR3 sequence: CASSAVMNTEAFF. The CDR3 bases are TGTGCCAGTAGTGCCGTCATGAACACTGAAGCTTTCTTT. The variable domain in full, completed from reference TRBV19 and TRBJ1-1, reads DGGITQSPKYLFRKEGQNVTLSCEQNLNHDAMYWYRQDPGQGLRLIYYSQIVNDFQKGDIAEGYSVSREKKESFPLTVTSAQKNPTAFYLCASSAVMNTEAFFGQGTRLTVV.

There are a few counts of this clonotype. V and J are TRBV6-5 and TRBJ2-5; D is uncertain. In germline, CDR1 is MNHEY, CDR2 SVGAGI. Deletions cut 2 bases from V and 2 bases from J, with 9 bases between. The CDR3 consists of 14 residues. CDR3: CASSYTSFQETQYF. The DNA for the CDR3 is TGTGCCAGCAGTTACACAAGCTTTCAAGAGACCCAGTACTTC.

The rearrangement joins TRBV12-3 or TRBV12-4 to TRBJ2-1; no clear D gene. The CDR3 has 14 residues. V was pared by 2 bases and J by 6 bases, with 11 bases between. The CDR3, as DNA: TGTGCCAGCAGTTTAACCGGACCGCTCAATGAGCAGTTCTTC. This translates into CASSLTGPLNEQFF.

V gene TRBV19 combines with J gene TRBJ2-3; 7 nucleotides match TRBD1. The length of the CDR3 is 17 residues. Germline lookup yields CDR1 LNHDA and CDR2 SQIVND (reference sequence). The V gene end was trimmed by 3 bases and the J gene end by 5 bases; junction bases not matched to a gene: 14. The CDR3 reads CASSIRPPGQWGDTQYF. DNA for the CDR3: TGTGCCAGTAGTATTCGCCCCCCGGGACAGTGGGGAGATACGCAGTATTTT.

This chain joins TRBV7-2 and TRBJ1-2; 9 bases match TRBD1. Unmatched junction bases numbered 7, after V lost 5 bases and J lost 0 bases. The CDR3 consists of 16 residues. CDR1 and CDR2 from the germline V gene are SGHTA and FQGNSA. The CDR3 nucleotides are TGTGCCAGCAGCCCCACCGGGACAGGGTCTAACTATGGCTACACCTTC. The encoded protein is CASSPTGTGSNYGYTF.

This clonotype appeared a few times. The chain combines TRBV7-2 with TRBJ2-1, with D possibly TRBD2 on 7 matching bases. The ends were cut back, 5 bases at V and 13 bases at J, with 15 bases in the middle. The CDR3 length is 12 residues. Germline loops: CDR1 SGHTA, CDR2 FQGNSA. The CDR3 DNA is TGTGCCAGCAGCCAGACAGGACTAGGCCAGTTCTTC. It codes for CASSQTGLGQFF.

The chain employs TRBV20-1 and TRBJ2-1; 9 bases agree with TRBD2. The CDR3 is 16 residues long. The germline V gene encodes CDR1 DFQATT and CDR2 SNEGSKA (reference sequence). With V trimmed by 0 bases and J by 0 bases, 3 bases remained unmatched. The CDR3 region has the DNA TGCAGTGCTAGAGATCAGCGGGGGGCCTCCTACAATGAGCAGTTCTTC. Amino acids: CSARDQRGASYNEQFF.

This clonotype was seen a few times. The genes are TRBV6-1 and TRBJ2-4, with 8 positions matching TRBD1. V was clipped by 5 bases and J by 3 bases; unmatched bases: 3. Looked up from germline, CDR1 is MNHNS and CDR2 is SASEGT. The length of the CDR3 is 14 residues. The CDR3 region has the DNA TGTGCCAGCAGTCCTGACAGGGGCAAAAACATTCAGTACTTC. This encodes CASSPDRGKNIQYF.

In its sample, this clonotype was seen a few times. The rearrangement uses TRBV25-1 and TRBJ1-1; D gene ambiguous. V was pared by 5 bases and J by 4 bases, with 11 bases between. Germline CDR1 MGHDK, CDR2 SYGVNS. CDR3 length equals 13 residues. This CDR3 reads CASSPSEGTEAFF. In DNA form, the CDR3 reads TGTGCCAGCAGTCCCTCCGAGGGCACTGAAGCTTTCTTT.

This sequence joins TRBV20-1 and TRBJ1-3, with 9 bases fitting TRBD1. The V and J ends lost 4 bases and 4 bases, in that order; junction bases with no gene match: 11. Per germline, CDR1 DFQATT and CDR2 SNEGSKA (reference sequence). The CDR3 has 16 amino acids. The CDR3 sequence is CSANRRGQGRGNTIYF. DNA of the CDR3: TGCAGTGCTAACCGGAGGGGACAGGGACGAGGAAACACCATATATTTT.

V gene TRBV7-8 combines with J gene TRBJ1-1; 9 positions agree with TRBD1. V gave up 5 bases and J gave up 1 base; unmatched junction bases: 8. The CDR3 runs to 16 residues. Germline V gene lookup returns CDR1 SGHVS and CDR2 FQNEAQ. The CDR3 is CASSPPRTGENTEAFF. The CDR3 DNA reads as TGTGCCAGCAGCCCGCCCCGGACAGGGGAGAACACTGAAGCTTTCTTT.

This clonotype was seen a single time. CDR3 protein: CASSLSRNRVYNEQFF. The CDR3 DNA reads TGTGCCAGCAGTTTAAGTAGGAACAGGGTCTACAATGAGCAGTTCTTC. The chain links TRBV7-9 to TRBJ2-1, with a weak D call TRBD1 (6 bases). CDR3 length equals 16 residues. Germline lookup yields CDR1 SEHNR and CDR2 FQNEAQ (reference sequence). The V gene lost 6 bases and the J gene lost 3 bases, with 18 bases spanning the gap.